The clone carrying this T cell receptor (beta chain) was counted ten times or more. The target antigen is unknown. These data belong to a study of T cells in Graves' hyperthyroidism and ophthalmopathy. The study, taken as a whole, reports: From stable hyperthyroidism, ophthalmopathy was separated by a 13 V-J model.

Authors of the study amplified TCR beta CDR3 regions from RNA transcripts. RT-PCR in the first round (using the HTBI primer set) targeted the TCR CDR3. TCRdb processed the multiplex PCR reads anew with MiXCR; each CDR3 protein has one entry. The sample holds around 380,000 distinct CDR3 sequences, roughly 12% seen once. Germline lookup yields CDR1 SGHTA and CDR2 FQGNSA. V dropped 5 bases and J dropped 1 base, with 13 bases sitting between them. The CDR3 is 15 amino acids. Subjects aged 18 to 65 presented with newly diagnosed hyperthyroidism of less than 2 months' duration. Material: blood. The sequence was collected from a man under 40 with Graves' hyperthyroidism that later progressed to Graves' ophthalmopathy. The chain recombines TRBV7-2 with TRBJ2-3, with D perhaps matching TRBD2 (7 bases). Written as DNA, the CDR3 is TGTGCCAGCAGCAACGGGGGGCTAGGCACAGATACGCAGTATTTT. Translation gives CASSNGGLGTDTQYF.